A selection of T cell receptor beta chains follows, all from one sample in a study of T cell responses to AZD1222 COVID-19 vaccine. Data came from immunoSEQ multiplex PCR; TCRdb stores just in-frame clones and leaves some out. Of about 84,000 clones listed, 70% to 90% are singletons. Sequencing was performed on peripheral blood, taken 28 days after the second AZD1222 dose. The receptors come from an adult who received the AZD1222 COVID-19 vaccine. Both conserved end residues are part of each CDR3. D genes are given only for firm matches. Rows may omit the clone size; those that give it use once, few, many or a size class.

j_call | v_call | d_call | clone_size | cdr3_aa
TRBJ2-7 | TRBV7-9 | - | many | CASSLMQAYEQYF
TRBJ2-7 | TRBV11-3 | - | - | CASSLDSLYQYF
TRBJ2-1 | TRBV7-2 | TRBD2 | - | CASSLSGLERNEQFF
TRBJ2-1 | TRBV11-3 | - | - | CASSLGSARFSFNEQFF
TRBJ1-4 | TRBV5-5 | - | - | CASGPGLGEKLFF
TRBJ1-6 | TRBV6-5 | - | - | CASSYSRGNSPLHF
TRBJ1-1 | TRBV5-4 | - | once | CASGQMNTEAFF
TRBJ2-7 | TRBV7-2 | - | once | CASSFQGSNEQYF
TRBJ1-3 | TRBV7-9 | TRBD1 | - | CASSDRYRDRGNTIYF
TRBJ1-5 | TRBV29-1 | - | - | CSVGGRGEPQHF
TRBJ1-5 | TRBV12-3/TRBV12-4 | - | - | CASSLPGGPQHF
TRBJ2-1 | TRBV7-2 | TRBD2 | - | CASSVGLAGGQFF
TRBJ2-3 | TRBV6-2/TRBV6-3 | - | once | CASSYSPASTDTQYF
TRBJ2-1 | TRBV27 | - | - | CASSSNPRSSYNEQFF
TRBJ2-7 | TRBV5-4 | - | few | CASSLQEGTRQYF
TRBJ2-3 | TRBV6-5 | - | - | CASSPRGAADTQYF
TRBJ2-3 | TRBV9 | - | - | CASSVGADTQYF
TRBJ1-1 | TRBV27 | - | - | CASRFLEGAAEAFF
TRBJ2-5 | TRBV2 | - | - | CATKGDLASGKTQYF
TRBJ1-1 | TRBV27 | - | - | CASSLRTRGTEAFF
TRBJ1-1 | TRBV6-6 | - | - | CASTWGESNTEAFF
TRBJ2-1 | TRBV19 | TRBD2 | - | CASRLLAGGPSEQFF